A selection of T cell receptor beta chains follows, all from one sample in a study of post-analysis software for immune sequencing data. TCRdb re-derived calls from the PCR reads in MiXCR, one entry per CDR3 protein. The sample includes 350,000 to 450,000 distinct CDR3 sequences, roughly 38% of them seen just once. The sample taken for sequencing was blood. These receptors all come from a girl aged 5 to 17 with multiple sclerosis. CDR3s include the opening cysteine and the closing phenylalanine or tryptophan. The D gene is left open where the match is weak. A row's size may be missing; if present it is once, few, many or a size class.

D,size,V,J,length,DNA,CDR3
.,.,TRBV12-3/TRBV12-4,TRBJ1-2,13,TGTGCCAGCAGCAACGGGGGGGGCTATGGCTACACCTTC,CASSNGGGYGYTF
.,.,TRBV20-1,TRBJ2-1,13,TGCAGTGCTAATCCGGCAGGGTTCAATGAGCAGTTCTTC,CSANPAGFNEQFF
TRBD2,.,TRBV5-1,TRBJ2-5,14,TGCGCCAGCAGCCTGACTAGCGTGGGGGAGACCCAGTACTTC,CASSLTSVGETQYF
.,.,TRBV28,TRBJ2-7,13,TGTGCCAGCAGTCTCGGGGCTAAAAGCGAGCAGTACTTC,CASSLGAKSEQYF
TRBD2,few,TRBV20-1,TRBJ2-1,15,TGCAGTGCTAGAGATCCAATAGCGGGGGGCAATGAGCAGTTCTTC,CSARDPIAGGNEQFF
TRBD2,once,TRBV6-6,TRBJ2-3,17,TGTGCCAGCAGTTACCCACTAGCGGGGGAAAGCACAGATACGCAGTATTTT,CASSYPLAGESTDTQYF
.,few,TRBV5-1,TRBJ1-2,13,TGCGCCAGCAGCTTGTACGGAAACTATGGCTACACCTTC,CASSLYGNYGYTF
.,few,TRBV18,TRBJ2-7,13,TGTGCCAGCTCACCAACCGACAGTGGCGAGCAGTACTTC,CASSPTDSGEQYF
TRBD2,.,TRBV6-5,TRBJ2-1,16,TGTGCCAGCAGCTTATCACTGGGGACTAGCGCAAATGAGCAGTTCTTC,CASSLSLGTSANEQFF
.,few,TRBV24-1,TRBJ2-4,13,TGTGCCACCAGTGACAGGGGAAAAAACATTCAGTACTTC,CATSDRGKNIQYF
TRBD1,.,TRBV28,TRBJ1-6,15,TGTGCCAGCAGTTGGGGGACAGGGGGCGGTTCACCCCTCCACTTT,CASSWGTGGGSPLHF
TRBD2,.,TRBV29-1,TRBJ2-1,19,TGCAGCGTTGAAGCCGCTCGTGGGCCTCTAGCGGGGGAATACAATGAGCAGTTCTTC,CSVEAARGPLAGEYNEQFF
.,.,TRBV14,TRBJ2-1,16,TGTGCCAGCAGCCAAGAGGGGTGGGGGCCCTCCTACGAGCAGTTCTTC,CASSQEGWGPSYEQFF
.,few,TRBV5-1,TRBJ2-1,13,TGCGCCAGCAGCTACGAGTCCTACAATGAGCAGTTCTTC,CASSYESYNEQFF
.,few,TRBV20-1,TRBJ2-1,16,TGCAGTGCCCTTAACTGGGACCGGGGGTCCTACAATGAGCAGTTCTTC,CSALNWDRGSYNEQFF
TRBD1,.,TRBV6-1,TRBJ2-7,15,TGTGCCAGCAGGAGACAGGGGGCAACCTCCTACGAGCAGTACTTC,CASRRQGATSYEQYF
TRBD1,.,TRBV4-1,TRBJ1-4,16,TGCGCCAGCAGCCGGATAGACAGGGCGGAAAGTGAAAAACTGTTTTTT,CASSRIDRAESEKLFF
.,.,TRBV28,TRBJ2-7,15,TGTGCCAGCAGTTCCTCGGACAGCTTCTCCTACGAGCAGTACTTC,CASSSSDSFSYEQYF
.,many,TRBV5-1,TRBJ1-1,14,TGCGCCAGCAGCTTGGTGGAGGAGGACACTGAAGCTTTCTTT,CASSLVEEDTEAFF
.,.,TRBV7-9,TRBJ2-7,16,TGTGCCAGCAGCTCGGTAATCTCGACCCGAGGGGACGAGCAGTACTTC,CASSSVISTRGDEQYF
.,.,TRBV12-3/TRBV12-4,TRBJ1-5,15,TGTGCCAGCAGTTTAGTAGGGGAGGGGAATCAGCCCCAGCATTTT,CASSLVGEGNQPQHF
.,.,TRBV5-6,TRBJ2-5,14,TGTGCCAGCAGCTTGGGGTCTGAGCAAGAGACCCAGTACTTC,CASSLGSEQETQYF
.,.,TRBV12-3/TRBV12-4,TRBJ2-5,14,TGTGCCAGCAGTTTAGGTTGGCTGCAGGAGACCCAGTACTTC,CASSLGWLQETQYF
TRBD1,many,TRBV7-2,TRBJ2-7,14,TGTGCCAGCAGCTGGGACAGCGGTTCCTACGAGCAGTACTTC,CASSWDSGSYEQYF
.,.,TRBV6-2/TRBV6-3,TRBJ2-7,15,TGTGCCAGCAGGCCCGGAGAAGTCAACTTCTACGAGCAGTACTTC,CASRPGEVNFYEQYF
TRBD1,.,TRBV3-1,TRBJ2-5,16,TGTGCCAGCAGCCAAGATCAAGGGACAGGGAGAGAGGCCCAGTACTTC,CASSQDQGTGREAQYF
TRBD2,many,TRBV7-3,TRBJ2-1,14,TGTGCCAGCAGCTGGTCACCCCGGGGGGTTGAGCAGTTCTTC,CASSWSPRGVEQFF
.,few,TRBV12-3/TRBV12-4,TRBJ2-7,16,TGTGCCAGCAGCATCCATTGGGGTCTACCTACCTACGAGCAGTACTTC,CASSIHWGLPTYEQYF
TRBD1,many,TRBV20-1,TRBJ2-1,17,TGCAGTGCTAGAGCCCCGACAGGGGTCAGCTCCTACAATGAGCAGTTCTTC,CSARAPTGVSSYNEQFF
.,few,TRBV10-3,TRBJ1-1,12,TGTGCCATCAACGATGGACGGACTGAAGCTTTCTTT,CAINDGRTEAFF
.,few,TRBV29-1,TRBJ2-5,12,TGCAGCGTTGACGAACACCAAGAGACCCAGTACTTC,CSVDEHQETQYF
.,.,TRBV7-2,TRBJ2-7,15,TGTGCCAGCAGCCCCCCCGGAAGGACCCCCTACGAGCAGTACTTC,CASSPPGRTPYEQYF
.,.,TRBV19,TRBJ2-1,17,TGTGCCAGTAGTATATTTAGGGGGTCTAGCTCCTACAATGAGCAGTTCTTC,CASSIFRGSSSYNEQFF
.,.,TRBV7-9,TRBJ1-1,15,TGTGCCAGCAGCTTAGAAGTTGGGATGAACACTGAAGCTTTCTTT,CASSLEVGMNTEAFF
TRBD2,.,TRBV11-1,TRBJ2-3,16,TGTGCCAGCAGCCGGACTAGCGGGGGGGCGGCAGATACGCAGTATTTT,CASSRTSGGAADTQYF
.,few,TRBV27,TRBJ2-3,15,TGTGCTAGCAGTTTAAATGTATCCCCCCGCGATACGCAGTATTTT,CASSLNVSPRDTQYF
TRBD2,.,TRBV19,TRBJ2-1,18,TGTGCCAGTAGTTACACACCCCGACTAGCGGGGGGTCCAAGTGAGCAGTTCTTC,CASSYTPRLAGGPSEQFF
TRBD1,.,TRBV6-6,TRBJ1-2,15,TGTGCCAGCAGTTACGCGGAGGGGGCGACCTATGGCTACACCTTC,CASSYAEGATYGYTF
.,.,TRBV7-9,TRBJ2-7,15,TGTGCCAGCAGCTCGGGACACGGAGTTTCCTACGAGCAGTACTTC,CASSSGHGVSYEQYF
TRBD2,many,TRBV4-3,TRBJ2-5,17,TGCGCCAGCAGCCAATTACGACCGGGACTAGCGGGGGAGACCCAGTACTTC,CASSQLRPGLAGETQYF
TRBD1,few,TRBV10-3,TRBJ2-3,18,TGTGCCATCAGTGAGTCCGGGACAGGGGAGGAGAACACAGATACGCAGTATTTT,CAISESGTGEENTDTQYF
.,few,TRBV28,TRBJ2-6,13,TGTGCCAGCACCAACTCTGGGGCCAACGTCCTGACTTTC,CASTNSGANVLTF
TRBD2,.,TRBV6-2/TRBV6-3,TRBJ2-1,17,TGTGCCAGCAGTTACTCGAATCTAGCGGGGGTTTACAATGAGCAGTTCTTC,CASSYSNLAGVYNEQFF
TRBD1,.,TRBV6-5,TRBJ2-7,16,TGTGCCAGCAGCCTAGGGGGGACAGGGGGGACCTACGAGCAGTACTTC,CASSLGGTGGTYEQYF
TRBD1,many,TRBV6-5,TRBJ1-2,12,TGTGCCAGCGGACAGACAGGGGGCGGCTACACCTTC,CASGQTGGGYTF
.,.,TRBV12-3/TRBV12-4,TRBJ1-2,13,TGTGCCAGCAGGCTCAGGGGCTTGGGGGGCTACACCTTC,CASRLRGLGGYTF
.,few,TRBV7-9,TRBJ2-1,14,TGTGCCAGCAGCTTATCTACAGGGAGTGATGAGCAGTTCTTC,CASSLSTGSDEQFF
.,once,TRBV5-1,TRBJ1-1,12,TGCGCCAGCAGCTTGGTGGGGTCTCAAGCTTTCTTT,CASSLVGSQAFF
.,.,TRBV20-1,TRBJ2-3,15,TGCAGTGCTAGAGATCAACAGTTTAGCACAGATACGCAGTATTTT,CSARDQQFSTDTQYF
TRBD1,.,TRBV27,TRBJ1-5,18,TGTGCCAGCAGTTTCCGGATGGACAGGATGGGTCTCAATCAGCCCCAGCATTTT,CASSFRMDRMGLNQPQHF
TRBD1,once,TRBV7-2,TRBJ2-3,14,TGTGCCAGCAGATCGGACAGGCAAGGAGATACGCAGTATTTT,CASRSDRQGDTQYF
TRBD1,many,TRBV6-2/TRBV6-3,TRBJ2-7,13,TGTGCCAGCAGTAGGGACAGATACTACGAGCAGTACTTC,CASSRDRYYEQYF